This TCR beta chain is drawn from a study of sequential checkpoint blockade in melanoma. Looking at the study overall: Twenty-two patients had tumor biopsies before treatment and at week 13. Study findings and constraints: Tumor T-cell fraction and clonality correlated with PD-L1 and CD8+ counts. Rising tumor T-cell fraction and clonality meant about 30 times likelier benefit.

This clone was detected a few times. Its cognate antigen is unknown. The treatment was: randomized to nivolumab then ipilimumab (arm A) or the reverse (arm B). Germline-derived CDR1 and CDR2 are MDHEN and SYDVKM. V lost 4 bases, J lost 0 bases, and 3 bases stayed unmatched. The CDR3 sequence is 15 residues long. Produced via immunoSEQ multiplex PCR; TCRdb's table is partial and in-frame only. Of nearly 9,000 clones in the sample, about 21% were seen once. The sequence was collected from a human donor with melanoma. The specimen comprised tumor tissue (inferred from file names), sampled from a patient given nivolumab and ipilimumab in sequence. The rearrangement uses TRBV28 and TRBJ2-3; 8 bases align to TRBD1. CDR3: CASSSGQASTDTQYF. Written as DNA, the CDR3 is TGTGCCAGCAGTTCGGGACAGGCAAGCACAGATACGCAGTATTTT.